Below, 18 T cell receptor beta chains from the same sample are listed, as sequenced in a study of blood T cell repertoires in COVID-19. Some clones are missing from TCRdb's copy, which holds only in-frame ones; the method was immunoSEQ multiplex PCR. The sample lists 300,000 to 350,000 clones; approximately 91% were seen once. The sequenced sample consisted of PBMCs or T cells enriched from blood (not recorded which). These receptor sequences come from a woman in her 30s who had been exposed to COVID-19.

This chain connects TRBV29-1 to TRBJ1-2; weak D call: TRBD1 (5 bases). The CDR3 covers 13 residues. CDR1 and CDR2 from the germline V gene are SQVTM and ANQGSEA. With 4 bases removed from V and 4 bases from J, the gap between germline ends came to 13 bases. The CDR3 DNA sequence: TGCAGCGTTGGAGACAGTCCCTTCTATGGCTACACCTTC. Its translation is CSVGDSPFYGYTF.

A single count supports this clone. This chain joins TRBV19 and TRBJ2-3; D is possibly TRBD1 (5 bases). In germline, CDR1 is LNHDA, CDR2 SQIVND (reference sequence). Trimming took off 10 bases at V and 4 bases at J, with 15 bases between the two ends. The CDR3 contains 13 residues. The CDR3 nucleotides read TGTGCCACCTCGGAAAGGGGTGCAGATACGCAGTATTTT. As protein: CATSERGADTQYF. The full variable domain, with the rest looked up from reference TRBV19 and TRBJ2-3, is DGGITQSPKYLFRKEGQNVTLSCEQNLNHDAMYWYRQDPGQGLRLIYYSQIVNDFQKGDIAEGYSVSREKKESFPLTVTSAQKNPTAFYLCATSERGADTQYFGPGTRLTVL.

The chain is built from TRBV29-1 and TRBJ1-1; tentatively, D is TRBD1 (6 bases). The V gene's germline CDR1 is SQVTM and CDR2 ANQGSEA. This CDR3 has 12 residues. Trimming shortened V by 3 bases and J by 4 bases, and 9 bases separated the two germline ends. CDR3 residues: CSVDRGGTEAFF. The CDR3 nucleotides are TGCAGCGTTGACAGGGGTGGCACTGAAGCTTTCTTT.

This clone was recorded only once. This chain joins TRBV4-2 and TRBJ2-5; D not certain. CDR3 length: 14 amino acids. Between the trimmed V and J ends, which lost 0 bases and 7 bases, there was a span of 12 bases. Germline V gene lookup returns CDR1 LGHNA and CDR2 YNFKEQ. CDR3 DNA: TGTGCCAGCAGCCAAGATCCCCACCAGGCGACCCAGTACTTC. Translation gives CASSQDPHQATQYF.

This clone was detected a few times. V is TRBV10-1 and J is TRBJ1-3; D call uncertain. The CDR3 has 18 amino acids. Trimming took 3 bases from V and 0 from J, leaving 18 bases between them. CDR1 and CDR2 (germline): WNHNN, SYGVQD (reference sequence). In nucleotides, the CDR3 is TGCGCCAGCAGTGAATCCTCAATCGGTGAATTCTCTGGAAACACCATATATTTT. Protein sequence: CASSESSIGEFSGNTIYF.

This clone was detected once. The chain recombines TRBV10-3 with TRBJ2-7; TRBD1 matches 7 bases. The CDR3 length is 14 residues. V lost 8 bases, J lost 3 bases, and 10 bases stayed unmatched. Germline V lookup: CDR1 ENHRY, CDR2 SYGVKD. The chain's CDR3 is CAISPGRGIYEQYF. CDR3 coding DNA: TGTGCCATCTCACCCGGCAGGGGGATCTACGAGCAGTACTTC.

This rearrangement joins TRBV30 to TRBJ1-4; D remains unclear. There are 13 residues in the CDR3. Germline V lookup: CDR1 GTSNPN, CDR2 SVGIG (reference sequence). With 0 bases removed from V and 5 bases from J, the gap between germline ends came to 7 bases. Written as DNA, the CDR3 is TGTGCCTGGAGTGTCGGGAGCAATGAAAAACTGTTTTTT. Its translation: CAWSVGSNEKLFF. Combining the CDR3 with reference TRBV30 and TRBJ1-4 gives the whole variable domain SQTIHQWPATLVQPVGSPLSLECTVEGTSNPNLYWYRQAAGRGLQLLFYSVGIGQISSEVPQNLSASRPQDRQFILSSKKLLLSDSGFYLCAWSVGSNEKLFFGSGTQLSVL.

The chain uses TRBV27 and TRBJ2-7, with no clear D. The V gene's germline CDR1 is MNHEY and CDR2 SMNVEV (reference sequence). V dropped 3 bases and J dropped 6 bases, with 18 bases sitting between them. This CDR3 is built from 15 residues. CDR3 sequence: CASSFSGPSFGEQYF. CDR3 nucleotides: TGTGCCAGCAGTTTTAGTGGGCCAAGTTTCGGCGAGCAGTACTTC.

J is TRBJ1-2 and V is TRBV7-6, with 7 bases matching TRBD1. V lost 1 base to trimming and J lost 2 bases; unmatched junction nucleotides: 4. The germline V gene encodes CDR1 SGHVS and CDR2 FNYEAQ. CDR3 size: 15 residues. The CDR3 nucleotides are TGTGCCAGCAGCTTAGAGACAGGGTTAAACTATGGCTACACCTTC. Its translation is CASSLETGLNYGYTF.

The chain couples TRBV6-5 to TRBJ2-1; 8 bases line up with TRBD1. CDR3 length: 14 residues. CDR1 MNHEY and CDR2 SVGAGI come from the germline V gene. Germline trimming cut 6 bases from V and 6 bases from J; bases unmatched to any gene: 7. The CDR3 nucleotides read TGTGCCAGCAGGAGAGGACAGGGACGCAATGAGCAGTTCTTC. Translation: CASRRGQGRNEQFF.

This chain uses TRBV27 with TRBJ1-6; tentative D call: TRBD1 (6 bases). The V end lost 9 bases, the J end lost 13 bases, and 13 bases lay between the germline ends. Germline CDR1 reads MNHEY; CDR2 reads SMNVEV (reference sequence). The CDR3 covers 11 residues. For the CDR3, the DNA is TGTGCCAGTAATCAGGGGTTCCCCCTCCACTTT. It specifies CASNQGFPLHF.

V usage is TRBV7-2 and J usage is TRBJ1-1; D is uncertain. Trimming left V 2 bases short and J 0 bases short, with 10 bases between. In germline, CDR1 is SGHTA, CDR2 FQGNSA. The CDR3 contains 15 residues. The CDR3 spells CASSLRRGMNTEAFF. As DNA, the CDR3 is TGTGCCAGCAGCTTAAGGCGGGGAATGAACACTGAAGCTTTCTTT.

The V call is TRBV3-1 (or the pseudogene TRBV3-2), the J call TRBJ1-3; tentatively, D is TRBD1 (5 bases). The germline CDR1 and CDR2 sequences are LGHDT and YNNKEL (reference sequence). Trimming left V 2 bases short and J 4 bases short, with 9 bases between. This CDR3 is 14 amino acids long. The CDR3 nucleotides are TGTGCCAGCAGCCAACCAGGGTTGGGAAACACCATATATTTT. Encoded protein: CASSQPGLGNTIYF.

This clone has a single count. V and J are TRBV7-2 and TRBJ1-2, with 7 nucleotides matching TRBD1. There are 13 residues in the CDR3. After removal of 5 bases from V and 8 bases from J, the junction contained 8 bases not matched to a gene. The germline V gene encodes CDR1 SGHTA and CDR2 FQGNSA. Here the CDR3 reads CASSPGQKNGYTF. CDR3 in DNA: TGTGCCAGCAGCCCGGGACAGAAAAACGGCTACACCTTC.

The chain joins TRBV2 to TRBJ1-2, with D unclear. CDR1 is SNHLY, CDR2 FYNNEI, per germline. Deletions cut 6 bases from V and 5 bases from J, with 13 bases between. The CDR3 has 13 amino acids. DNA for the CDR3: TGTGCCAGCAGGGAGGACTCGTCTTATGGCTACACCTTC. This codes for CASREDSSYGYTF.

About this clone itself: The sample holds other DNA sequences that translate to the same CDR3. V usage is TRBV6-5 and J usage is TRBJ1-5; weak D call: TRBD1 (5 bases). Trimming cost V 2 bases and J 1 base, with 6 bases left between them. This CDR3 comprises 14 residues. Germline V gene data show CDR1 as MNHEY and CDR2 as SVGAGI. The CDR3 here is CASSYRGSNQPQHF. CDR3 in DNA: TGTGCCAGCAGTTACCGGGGGAGCAATCAGCCCCAGCATTTT.

V usage is TRBV23-1 and J usage is TRBJ2-5, with a tentative D call TRBD2 (5 bases). TRBV23-1 carries the ORF label, with uncertain function. The CDR3 totals 12 residues. V gave up 9 bases and J gave up 5 bases, with 13 bases separating them. The CDR3 nucleotides read TGCGCCAGTCCCGGGCCGGGGGAGACCCAGTACTTC. This encodes CASPGPGETQYF.

V usage is TRBV2 and J usage is TRBJ1-5, with 11 nucleotides matching TRBD1. CDR3 length: 16 residues. The junction had 8 bases not matched to a gene; V was cut back by 6 bases and J by 4 bases. Germline V gives CDR1 SNHLY, CDR2 FYNNEI. The CDR3 spells CASSLGQGVGNQPQHF. CDR3 DNA: TGTGCCAGCAGCTTGGGACAGGGGGTAGGGAATCAGCCCCAGCATTTT.